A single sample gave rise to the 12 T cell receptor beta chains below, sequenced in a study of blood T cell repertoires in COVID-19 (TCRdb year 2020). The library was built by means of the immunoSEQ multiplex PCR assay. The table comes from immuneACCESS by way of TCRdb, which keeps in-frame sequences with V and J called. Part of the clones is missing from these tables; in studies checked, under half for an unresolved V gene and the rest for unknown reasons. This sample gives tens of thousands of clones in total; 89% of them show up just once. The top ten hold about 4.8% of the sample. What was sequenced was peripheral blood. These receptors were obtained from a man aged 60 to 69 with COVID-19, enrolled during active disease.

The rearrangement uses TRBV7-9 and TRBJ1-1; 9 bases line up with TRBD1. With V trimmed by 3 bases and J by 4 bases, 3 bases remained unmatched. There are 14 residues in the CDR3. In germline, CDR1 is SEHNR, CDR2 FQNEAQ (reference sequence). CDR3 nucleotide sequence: TGTGCCAGCAGCTTTGACAGGGGGAGCACTGAAGCTTTCTTT. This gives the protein CASSFDRGSTEAFF. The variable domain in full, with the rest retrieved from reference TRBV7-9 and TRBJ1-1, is DTGVSQNPRHKITKRGQNVTFRCDPISEHNRLYWYRQTLGQGPEFLTYFQNEAQLEKSRLLSDRFSAERPKGSFSTLEIQRTEQGDSAMYLCASSFDRGSTEAFFGQGTRLTVV.

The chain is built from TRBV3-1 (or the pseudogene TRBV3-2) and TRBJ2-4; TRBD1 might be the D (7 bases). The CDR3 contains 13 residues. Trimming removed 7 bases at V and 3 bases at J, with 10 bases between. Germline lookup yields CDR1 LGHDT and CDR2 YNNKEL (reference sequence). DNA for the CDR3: TGTGCCAGCACGGGGGACAGCAAAAACATTCAGTACTTC. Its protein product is CASTGDSKNIQYF.

CDR3 nucleotide sequence: TGTGCCAGCAGCTTACAGGGACAGAACTATGGCTACACCTTC. This gives the protein CASSLQGQNYGYTF. The V call is TRBV7-9, the J call TRBJ1-2, with TRBD1 matching 7 bases. The CDR3 totals 14 residues. Germline V gene sequence: CDR1 SEHNR, CDR2 FQNEAQ (reference sequence). V shed 2 bases, J shed 2 bases, and the junction held 2 bases outside the gene matches.

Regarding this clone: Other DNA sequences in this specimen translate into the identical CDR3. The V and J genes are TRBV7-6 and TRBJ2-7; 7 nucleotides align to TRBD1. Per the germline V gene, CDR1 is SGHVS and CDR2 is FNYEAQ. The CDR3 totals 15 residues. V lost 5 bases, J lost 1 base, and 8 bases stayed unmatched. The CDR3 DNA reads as TGTGCCAGCAGCCCTCGACAGGGCCAATCCTACGAGCAGTACTTC. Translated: CASSPRQGQSYEQYF.

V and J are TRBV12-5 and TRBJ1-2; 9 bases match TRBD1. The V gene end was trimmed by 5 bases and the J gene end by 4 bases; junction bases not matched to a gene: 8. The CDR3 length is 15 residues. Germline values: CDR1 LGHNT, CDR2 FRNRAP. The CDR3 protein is CASGVGQGPPYGYTF. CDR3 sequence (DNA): TGTGCTAGTGGTGTTGGACAGGGGCCGCCCTATGGCTACACCTTC.

This CDR3 reads CASSPEAGGYFYEQYF. The CDR3 DNA sequence: TGTGCCAGCAGCCCCGAGGCAGGGGGCTATTTCTACGAGCAGTACTTC. This chain joins TRBV27 and TRBJ2-7, with 8 bases identical to TRBD1. Germline CDR1 is MNHEY and CDR2 is SMNVEV (reference sequence). The CDR3 consists of 16 residues. Losses at the gene ends were 6 bases for V and 3 bases for J; bases not matched to a gene: 13.

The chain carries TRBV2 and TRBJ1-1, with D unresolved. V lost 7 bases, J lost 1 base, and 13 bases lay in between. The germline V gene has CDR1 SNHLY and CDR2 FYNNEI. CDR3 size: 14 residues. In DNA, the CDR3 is TGTGCCAGCACCTCGGGGAGGCAGAACACTGAAGCTTTCTTT. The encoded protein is CASTSGRQNTEAFF.

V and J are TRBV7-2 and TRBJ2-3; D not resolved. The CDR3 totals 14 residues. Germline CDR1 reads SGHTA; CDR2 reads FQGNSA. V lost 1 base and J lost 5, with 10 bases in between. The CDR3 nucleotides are TGTGCCAGCAGCTTAGGCCGTGGCGGAGATACGCAGTATTTT. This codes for CASSLGRGGDTQYF.

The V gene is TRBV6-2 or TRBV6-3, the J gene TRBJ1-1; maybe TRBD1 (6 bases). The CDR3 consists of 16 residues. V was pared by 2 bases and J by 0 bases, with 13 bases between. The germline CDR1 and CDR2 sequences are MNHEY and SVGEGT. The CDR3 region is CASSYPGGAVNTEAFF. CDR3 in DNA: TGTGCCAGCAGTTACCCGGGGGGGGCAGTGAACACTGAAGCTTTCTTT.

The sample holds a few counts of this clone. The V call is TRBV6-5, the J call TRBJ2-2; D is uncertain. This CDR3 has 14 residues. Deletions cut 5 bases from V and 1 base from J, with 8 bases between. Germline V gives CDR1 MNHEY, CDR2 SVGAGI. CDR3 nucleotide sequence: TGTGCCAGCAGTCCCGCACTGAACACCGGGGAGCTGTTTTTT. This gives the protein CASSPALNTGELFF.

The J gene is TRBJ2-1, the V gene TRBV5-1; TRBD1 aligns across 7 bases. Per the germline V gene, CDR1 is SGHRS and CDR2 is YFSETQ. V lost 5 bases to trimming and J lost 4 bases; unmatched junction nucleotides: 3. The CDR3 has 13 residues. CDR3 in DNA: TGCGCCAGCAGGAAACAGGGGTACAATGAGCAGTTCTTC. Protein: CASRKQGYNEQFF.

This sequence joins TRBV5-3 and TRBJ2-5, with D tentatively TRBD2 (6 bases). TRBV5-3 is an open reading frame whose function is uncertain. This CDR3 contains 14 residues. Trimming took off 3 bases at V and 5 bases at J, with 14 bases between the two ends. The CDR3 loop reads CARSYSGSRETQYF. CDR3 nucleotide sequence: TGTGCCAGAAGCTATAGCGGAAGTAGGGAGACCCAGTACTTC.